The 24 T cell receptor beta chains below come from one sample, sequenced in a study of early T cells in non-severe SARS-CoV-2 infection. Each CDR3 protein gets one entry after TCRdb re-called the 5' RACE reads with MiXCR. Of approximately 75,000 distinct CDR3 sequences listed, more than 3.5% are singletons. Material: whole blood, obtained at baseline. The receptor set was obtained from an adult who was a healthcare worker with PCR-confirmed SARS-CoV-2 infection or an uninfected control (not recorded which). The donor label of this sample is uncertain.

At least ten counts were recorded for this clonotype. V and J are TRBV6-6 and TRBJ1-5; D might be TRBD1 (5 bases). V dropped 10 bases and J dropped 9 bases, with 19 bases sitting between them. Germline V gene data show CDR1 as MNHNY and CDR2 as SVGAGI (reference sequence). The CDR3 is made up of 13 amino acids. The CDR3 region is CATQGHRGWPQHF. As DNA, the CDR3 is TGTGCCACTCAAGGACACCGGGGTTGGCCCCAGCATTTT.

Many counts were recorded for this clonotype. The chain uses TRBV12-3 or TRBV12-4 and TRBJ1-2, with no clear D. The CDR3 is made up of 13 amino acids. Trimming left V 6 bases short and J 4 bases short, with 12 bases between. The CDR3 nucleotides are TGTGCCAGCAGCCCGCCGGGAGCCTATGGCTACACCTTC. It translates to CASSPPGAYGYTF.

V gene TRBV19 combines with J gene TRBJ2-1; D remains unclear. The CDR3 sequence is 14 residues long. Germline values: CDR1 LNHDA, CDR2 SQIVND (reference sequence). Trimming took 3 bases from V and 1 from J, leaving 7 bases between them. Written as DNA, the CDR3 is TGTGCCAGTAGTATCCCTTATTCCTACAATGAGCAGTTCTTC. It yields the protein CASSIPYSYNEQFF.

This clonotype was counted many times. The chain uses TRBV28 and TRBJ2-4, with 7 bases lining up with TRBD2. The CDR3 is 16 amino acids. Per the germline V gene, CDR1 is MDHEN and CDR2 is SYDVKM. Losses at the gene ends were 5 bases for V and 1 base for J; bases not matched to a gene: 8. CDR3: CASSKWEGRAKNIQYF. In nucleotides, the CDR3 is TGTGCCAGCAGTAAATGGGAGGGGAGGGCCAAAAACATTCAGTACTTC.

This clonotype was observed at least ten times. V is TRBV25-1 and J is TRBJ1-4; D possibly corresponds to TRBD1 (5 bases). Germline V lookup: CDR1 MGHDK, CDR2 SYGVNS. The V gene lost 6 bases and the J gene lost 7 bases, with 18 bases spanning the gap. The CDR3 is made up of 15 amino acids. CDR3 bases: TGTGCCAGCAGAAATCATCGGGACGGGGGTGAAAAACTGTTTTTT. This gives the protein CASRNHRDGGEKLFF.

Note on this clonotype: A much larger clone sits a single nucleotide away, making a read error possible. The chain has TRBV20-1 and TRBJ1-1; D is undetermined. This CDR3 has 13 residues. From germline, CDR1 is DFQATT and CDR2 SNEGSKA (reference sequence). The CDR3 protein is CRAYRERNTEAFF. For the CDR3, the DNA is TGCAGAGCTTACCGGGAGAGGAACACTGAAGCTTTCTTT.

The chain joins TRBV24-1 to TRBJ2-7; D ambiguous. CDR1 is KGHDR, CDR2 SFDVKD, per germline. There are 13 residues in the CDR3. V dropped 4 bases and J dropped 4 bases, with 10 bases sitting between them. CDR3 coding DNA: TGTGCCACCAGTGACGGACCGTTTTACGAGCAGTACTTC. It translates to CATSDGPFYEQYF.

Many counts were recorded for this clonotype. At one end, the junction sequence differs from germline, possibly due to a read error. The CDR3 is CASSSGSQQGTQYF. Written as DNA, the CDR3 is TGTGCCAGCAGCTCCGGGTCACAGCAAGGGACCCAGTACTTC. J is TRBJ2-5 and V is TRBV7-2; D gene uncertain. The CDR3 totals 14 residues. Germline assignment: CDR1 SGHTA and CDR2 FQGNSA.

This clonotype was detected a few times. This chain joins TRBV7-9 and TRBJ2-7, with 10 nucleotides matching TRBD2. CDR1 and CDR2 (germline): SEHNR, FQNEAQ (reference sequence). This CDR3 comprises 14 residues. V lost 7 bases, J lost 4 bases, and 7 bases stayed unmatched. The CDR3 spells CASTPTSGVYEQYF. CDR3 sequence (DNA): TGTGCCAGCACCCCTACTAGCGGGGTGTACGAGCAGTACTTC.

In this sample, this clonotype turned up many times. Germline and junction disagree at one end, which may indicate a read error. CDR3 region: CASSLTSGGYTDTQYF. The CDR3 DNA reads as TGCGCCAGCAGCCTTACTAGCGGGGGCTACACAGATACGCAGTATTTT. This chain joins TRBV7-2 and TRBJ2-3, with 11 bases identical to TRBD2. The CDR3 loop spans 16 amino acids. Germline assignment: CDR1 SGHTA and CDR2 FQGNSA. Full variable domain (remainder filled in from reference TRBV7-2 and TRBJ2-3): GAGVSQSPSNKVTEKGKDVELRCDPISGHTALYWYRQSLGQGLEFLIYFQGNSAPDKSGLPSDRFSAERTGGSVSTLTIQRTQQEDSAVYLCASSLTSGGYTDTQYFGPGTRLTVL.

The genes are TRBV30 and TRBJ2-5, with D possibly called TRBD1 or TRBD2 (5 bases each). The ends were cut back, 0 bases at V and 4 bases at J, with 6 bases in the middle. The germline CDR1 and CDR2 sequences are GTSNPN and SVGIG (reference sequence). This CDR3 spans 12 amino acids. The CDR3 is CAWSVGVETQYF. The CDR3 nucleotides are TGTGCCTGGAGTGTGGGGGTAGAGACCCAGTACTTC. The full variable domain, with the rest looked up from reference TRBV30 and TRBJ2-5, is SQTIHQWPATLVQPVGSPLSLECTVEGTSNPNLYWYRQAAGRGLQLLFYSVGIGQISSEVPQNLSASRPQDRQFILSSKKLLLSDSGFYLCAWSVGVETQYFGPGTRLLVL.

To note about this clonotype: Since a much larger clone is just one base distant, this may be a read error. The genes are TRBV7-9 and TRBJ2-1, with D possibly being TRBD1 or TRBD2 (5 bases each). The CDR3 runs 17 residues. Germline CDR1 is SEHNR and CDR2 is FQNEAQ (reference sequence). The CDR3 sequence is CTSSLARTDTENNEQFF. The CDR3 nucleotides read TGTACCAGCAGCTTAGCGAGGACGGACACTGAGAACAATGAGCAGTTCTTC. The whole variable domain, remainder taken from reference TRBV7-9 and TRBJ2-1, is DTGVSQNPRHKITKRGQNVTFRCDPISEHNRLYWYRQTLGQGPEFLTYFQNEAQLEKSRLLSDRFSAERPKGSFSTLEIQRTEQGDSAMYLCTSSLARTDTENNEQFFGPGTRLTVL.

Only a few counts were recorded for this clonotype. This chain links TRBV5-1 with TRBJ2-1; the match to TRBD2 covers 13 bases. From germline, CDR1 is SGHRS and CDR2 YFSETQ. V trimming: 1 base; J trimming: 0 bases; junction bases outside the gene matches: 10. The CDR3 sequence is 20 residues long. Here the CDR3 reads CASSLNPTSGGKSSYNEQFF. The CDR3 DNA follows: TGCGCCAGCAGCTTGAATCCGACTAGCGGGGGGAAAAGCTCCTACAATGAGCAGTTCTTC.

The chain couples TRBV2 to TRBJ2-7; possibly TRBD1 or TRBD2 for D (5 bases each). The V end was cut by 4 bases, the J end by 0 bases, with 13 bases between. The germline V gene has CDR1 SNHLY and CDR2 FYNNEI. CDR3 length equals 15 residues. The CDR3 loop reads CASSGTSGPSYEQYF. As DNA, the CDR3 is TGTGCCAGCAGTGGCACTTCGGGGCCCTCCTACGAGCAGTACTTC. The full variable domain, rest sourced from reference TRBV2 and TRBJ2-7, is EPEVTQTPSHQVTQMGQEVILRCVPISNHLYFYWYRQILGQKVEFLVSFYNNEISEKSEIFDDQFSVERPDGSNFTLKIRSTKLEDSAMYFCASSGTSGPSYEQYFGPGTRLTVT.

This clonotype showed up just a few times. This chain connects TRBV5-1 to TRBJ1-2; D perhaps matches TRBD1 (6 bases). Germline V gene data show CDR1 as SGHRS and CDR2 as YFSETQ. V lost 4 bases and J 4 bases, leaving 26 bases between the germline ends. The CDR3 contains 18 residues. CDR3 sequence (DNA): TGCGCCAGCAGCACCCAGGGGCCCCCCATCTCCTCAGGCTATGGCTACACCTTC. Its protein is CASSTQGPPISSGYGYTF.

The J gene is TRBJ1-5, the V gene TRBV6-5; D is ambiguous. Germline assignment: CDR1 MNHEY and CDR2 SVGAGI. The CDR3 contains 12 residues. V lost 5 bases and J lost 3, with 5 bases in between. This CDR3 is CASSGPNQPQHF. DNA for the CDR3: TGTGCCAGCAGTGGACCCAATCAGCCCCAGCATTTT.

The sample holds a few counts of this clonotype. This chain uses TRBV12-3 or TRBV12-4 with TRBJ1-4; possibly TRBD1 for D (6 bases). Trimming removed 6 bases at V and 5 bases at J, with 13 bases between. This CDR3 comprises 14 residues. This CDR3 reads CASSRRGRNEKLFF. The CDR3 DNA follows: TGTGCCAGCAGCCGCAGGGGTAGGAATGAAAAACTGTTTTTT.

This clonotype was counted at least ten times. This sequence joins TRBV6-1 and TRBJ1-1; a possible D gene is TRBD1 (6 bases). Germline CDR1 reads MNHNS; CDR2 reads SASEGT. Trimming pared 8 bases from V and 0 bases from J, leaving 16 bases between. The CDR3 is made up of 15 amino acids. The CDR3 is CASCWLQGMNTEAFF. CDR3 bases: TGTGCCAGCTGTTGGTTGCAGGGGATGAACACTGAAGCTTTCTTT.

At least ten counts were recorded for this clonotype. V usage is TRBV7-8 and J usage is TRBJ2-7, with 7 positions matching TRBD1. V shed 5 bases, J shed 6 bases, and the junction held 13 bases outside the gene matches. Germline V lookup: CDR1 SGHVS, CDR2 FQNEAQ. The CDR3 consists of 15 residues. This CDR3 reads CASSDAPGQPSEQYF. The CDR3 DNA reads as TGTGCCAGCAGCGACGCCCCGGGACAGCCTAGCGAGCAGTACTTC.

This clonotype appeared many times. The chain links TRBV6-6 to TRBJ1-4; D gene uncertain. Germline loops: CDR1 MNHNY, CDR2 SVGAGI (reference sequence). The CDR3 loop spans 13 amino acids. V was trimmed by 0 bases and J by 5 bases, leaving 4 bases between them. In DNA, the CDR3 is TGTGCCAGCAGTTACTCAAAGAATGAAAAACTGTTTTTT. This gives the protein CASSYSKNEKLFF.

This clonotype was observed a handful of times. The J gene is TRBJ2-5, the V gene TRBV2; 8 nucleotides line up with TRBD2. The germline CDR1 and CDR2 sequences are SNHLY and FYNNEI. J gave up 1 base and V 8 bases, and 9 bases lay outside the gene matches. The CDR3 is made up of 15 amino acids. DNA for the CDR3: TGTGCCAGCTACGGGGCCCGGGGGGGCCAAGAGACCCAGTACTTC. This gives the protein CASYGARGGQETQYF.

This clonotype came up a few times. The rearrangement joins TRBV7-8 to TRBJ1-1, with 9 bases aligning to TRBD1. CDR1 is SGHVS, CDR2 FQNEAQ, per germline. V lost 5 bases and J lost 3; bases outside the gene matches: 4. The CDR3 runs 14 residues. CDR3 region: CASSKQGADTEAFF. CDR3 DNA: TGTGCCAGCAGCAAACAGGGGGCGGACACTGAAGCTTTCTTT.

This clonotype has more than one count but fewer than ten. The chain has TRBV28 and TRBJ2-7, with 7 nucleotides matching TRBD1. This CDR3 contains 14 residues. The V gene's germline CDR1 is MDHEN and CDR2 SYDVKM. V lost 3 bases, J lost 6 bases, and 8 bases stayed unmatched. CDR3 region: CASSFPRDSGEQYF. CDR3 coding DNA: TGTGCCAGCAGTTTCCCCCGGGACAGCGGCGAGCAGTACTTC. The variable domain in full, completed from reference TRBV28 and TRBJ2-7, reads DVKVTQSSRYLVKRTGEKVFLECVQDMDHENMFWYRQDPGLGLRLIYFSYDVKMKEKGDIPEGYSVSREKKERFSLILESASTNQTSMYLCASSFPRDSGEQYFGPGTRLTVT.

This clonotype was detected ten times or more. DNA of the CDR3: TGTGCCAGCAACAGGGAGGGCACTGAAGCTTTCTTT. Residues: CASNREGTEAFF. V gene TRBV7-9 combines with J gene TRBJ1-1; TRBD1 might be the D (6 bases). The CDR3 has 12 residues. Germline CDR1 SEHNR, CDR2 FQNEAQ (reference sequence). V shed 7 bases and J shed 4 bases, with 10 bases lying between them.